Listed here are 8 T cell receptor beta chains from one sample, sequenced in a study of control samples from healthy donors and cancer patients. Profiling relied on immunoSEQ multiplex PCR, and the TCRdb table lists in-frame clones only, not all of them. The data show approximately 100,000 clones, roughly nine tenths seen once. Sequenced: blood. The receptors were gathered from a human donor in good health. The donor label of this sample is uncertain.

This sequence joins TRBV6-5 and TRBJ1-2; D is possibly TRBD1 (6 bases). V was cut by 8 bases and J by 7 bases, with 20 bases left in between. The CDR3 contains 14 residues. Germline lookup yields CDR1 MNHEY and CDR2 SVGAGI. The CDR3 DNA reads as TGTGCCAGCGCCGGGGGGCAGGGGAGTTCTGGCTACACCTTC. This encodes CASAGGQGSSGYTF.

The V gene is TRBV2, the J gene TRBJ1-1, with 7 bases lining up with TRBD1. CDR3 length equals 16 residues. The V gene's germline CDR1 is SNHLY and CDR2 FYNNEI. Unmatched junction bases numbered 10, after V lost 1 base and J lost 5 bases. This CDR3 reads CASSEGRGLANTEAFF. The CDR3 nucleotides read TGTGCCAGCAGTGAAGGAAGGGGGCTTGCGAATACTGAAGCTTTCTTT. Variable domain in full (rest from reference TRBV2 and TRBJ1-1): EPEVTQTPSHQVTQMGQEVILRCVPISNHLYFYWYRQILGQKVEFLVSFYNNEISEKSEIFDDQFSVERPDGSNFTLKIRSTKLEDSAMYFCASSEGRGLANTEAFFGQGTRLTVV.

The chain links TRBV28 to TRBJ1-2; 8 bases align to TRBD1. Looked up from germline, CDR1 is MDHEN and CDR2 is SYDVKM. V lost 2 bases, J lost 6 bases, and 8 bases stayed unmatched. The CDR3 consists of 15 residues. The CDR3 here is CASSLPLGQGNGYTF. CDR3 coding DNA: TGTGCCAGCAGTTTACCCCTCGGACAGGGCAATGGCTACACCTTC.

V usage is TRBV19 and J usage is TRBJ2-5; the match to TRBD2 covers 12 bases. The germline gives CDR1 LNHDA, CDR2 SQIVND (reference sequence). J lost 4 bases, V lost 4 bases, and 1 base had no gene match. The CDR3 sequence is 14 residues long. CDR3 DNA sequence: TGTGCCAGTAGTAGGGGACTAGCGGGAGAGACCCAGTACTTC. Translating gives CASSRGLAGETQYF.

The gene calls are TRBV19 and TRBJ1-2; 9 nucleotides agree with TRBD1. The CDR3 length is 13 residues. The V segment lost 6 bases and the J segment 7 bases; nucleotides outside the gene matches: 6. The germline CDR1 and CDR2 sequences are LNHDA and SQIVND (reference sequence). This chain's CDR3 is CASRNRGQGGYTF. CDR3 coding DNA: TGTGCCAGTAGGAACAGGGGGCAGGGTGGCTACACCTTC. Combining the CDR3 with reference TRBV19 and TRBJ1-2 gives the whole variable domain DGGITQSPKYLFRKEGQNVTLSCEQNLNHDAMYWYRQDPGQGLRLIYYSQIVNDFQKGDIAEGYSVSREKKESFPLTVTSAQKNPTAFYLCASRNRGQGGYTFGSGTRLTVV.

This chain connects TRBV2 to TRBJ1-2; TRBD1 agrees at 9 bases. CDR1 and CDR2 from the germline V gene are SNHLY and FYNNEI. The CDR3 is 15 residues long. J lost 3 bases, V lost 3 bases, and 5 bases had no gene match. In DNA form, the CDR3 reads TGTGCCAGCAGTGAGTACAGGGGGCAGGACTATGGCTACACCTTC. The encoded protein is CASSEYRGQDYGYTF.

The V gene is TRBV29-1, the J gene TRBJ2-2; 8 bases map to TRBD2. Trimming at V came to 6 bases and at J to 2 bases, leaving 8 bases not matched to a gene. Per the germline V gene, CDR1 is SQVTM and CDR2 is ANQGSEA. This CDR3 has 15 amino acids. The CDR3 DNA sequence: TGCAGCGTGTCACCCGGGGGGGTTAACACCGGGGAGCTGTTTTTT. This gives the protein CSVSPGGVNTGELFF.

The V call is TRBV28, the J call TRBJ2-1; 8 nucleotides line up with TRBD2. The ends lost 8 bases at V and 5 bases at J; junction bases unmatched: 11. Germline V gene data show CDR1 as MDHEN and CDR2 as SYDVKM. This CDR3 region has 15 residues. CDR3: CASSFSSGGDNEQFF. In nucleotides, the CDR3 is TGTGCCAGCTCTTTTTCTTCGGGAGGGGACAATGAGCAGTTCTTC. Based on the CDR3 plus reference TRBV28 and TRBJ2-1, the full variable domain is DVKVTQSSRYLVKRTGEKVFLECVQDMDHENMFWYRQDPGLGLRLIYFSYDVKMKEKGDIPEGYSVSREKKERFSLILESASTNQTSMYLCASSFSSGGDNEQFFGPGTRLTVL.